This T cell receptor (beta chain) was recovered during a study of blood T cell repertoires in COVID-19. Study overall: The samples span acute and convalescent COVID-19 from the United States, Italy and Spain. Sources were T cells, B-cell-depleted T cells, or PBMCs; the material itself was cDNA or gDNA.

In the study's own analysis: Researchers report that nucleated cell counts were estimated from reference gene primer amplification. Measured with immunoSEQ multiplex PCR; TCRdb has only the in-frame clones, and not every one. V and J calls and clone size are given by that table; D and trimming were obtained from the DNA. The sample shows about 150,000 clones, 85% to 90% of them seen only once. V was cut by 4 bases and J by 3 bases, with 6 bases left in between. Germline CDR1 is SQVTM and CDR2 is ANQGSEA. The CDR3 has 11 amino acids. This sequence was found in a man in his sixties with active or convalescent COVID-19. This chain connects TRBV29-1 to TRBJ1-2; the D is unclear. The sample comprised peripheral blood. CDR3 amino acids: CSVGGYYGYTF. The CDR3 nucleotides read TGCAGCGTTGGAGGGTACTATGGCTACACCTTC.